These 12 T cell receptor beta chains share one sample of origin, sequenced in a study of response to subunit inactivated influenza vaccine. TCRdb reanalysed the RT-PCR reads using MiXCR and keeps one entry per CDR3 protein. The table records approximately 490,000 distinct CDR3 sequences, approximately 7.2% of them present only once. The sequences come from PBMCs from blood, collected 23 months after vaccination. These receptor sequences come from a man aged 50-75 years who received an inactivated influenza vaccine.

This clonotype was counted between two and nine times. CDR3 amino acids: CASSLSTGVGGETQYF. CDR3 sequence (DNA): TGTGCCAGCAGCCTATCGACAGGGGTTGGGGGGGAGACCCAGTACTTC. The rearrangement uses TRBV3-1 and TRBJ2-5, with 8 bases aligning to TRBD1. The CDR3 extends over 16 amino acids. Trimming took 4 bases from V and 5 from J; bases not matched to a gene: 12. The germline CDR1 and CDR2 sequences are LGHDT and YNNKEL (reference sequence).

The chain combines TRBV12-3 or TRBV12-4 with TRBJ2-6, with D perhaps matching TRBD1 (6 bases). CDR3 size: 16 residues. Trimming cost V 5 bases and J 2 bases, with 13 bases left between them. CDR3 coding DNA: TGTGCCAGCAGTGCGAACAGGGTTGCTGGGGCCAACGTCCTGACTTTC. Its protein product is CASSANRVAGANVLTF.

This clonotype showed up just a few times. The J gene is TRBJ2-1, the V gene TRBV5-4; TRBD2 matches at 7 bases. The CDR3 is 15 residues long. Germline V gene lookup returns CDR1 SGHNT and CDR2 YYREEE (reference sequence). V was pared by 4 bases and J by 10 bases, with 14 bases of the junction left unmatched. CDR3 nucleotide sequence: TGTGCCAGCAGCCCCACGACTAGCTCGAGGGCGGAGCAGTTCTTC. Residues: CASSPTTSSRAEQFF.

This clonotype was seen ten or more times. V is TRBV7-6 and J is TRBJ2-6; D remains unclear. The length of the CDR3 is 18 residues. The germline gives CDR1 SGHVS, CDR2 FNYEAQ. V was cut by 1 base and J by 2 bases, with 15 bases left in between. This CDR3 reads CASSLERSGSAGANVLTF. The CDR3 DNA follows: TGTGCCAGCAGCTTAGAGAGGTCGGGTAGTGCTGGGGCCAACGTCCTGACTTTC.

This clonotype has just a few counts. V gene TRBV29-1 combines with J gene TRBJ2-3, with 9 nucleotides matching TRBD2. Germline-derived CDR1 and CDR2 are SQVTM and ANQGSEA. This CDR3 contains 15 residues. V lost 3 bases to trimming and J lost 1 base; unmatched junction nucleotides: 5. The CDR3 DNA sequence: TGCAGCGTTGACCCGACTAGCGGACGCACAGATACGCAGTATTTT. Translating it yields CSVDPTSGRTDTQYF.

The genes are TRBV7-2 and TRBJ2-7; the match to TRBD1 covers 8 bases. Germline V gene sequence: CDR1 SGHTA, CDR2 FQGNSA. This CDR3 is 14 amino acids long. The junction had 8 bases not matched to a gene; V was cut back by 5 bases and J by 5 bases. The CDR3, as DNA: TGTGCCAGCAGCGGCCACGGACAGGGCCACGAGCAGTACTTC. Protein sequence: CASSGHGQGHEQYF.

The table lists this clonotype with many counts. The genes are TRBV5-1 and TRBJ2-1, with TRBD1 matching over 10 bases. This CDR3 has 15 amino acids. Germline CDR1 and CDR2: SGHRS and YFSETQ. Trimming cost V 6 bases and J 3 bases; bases outside gene matches: 6. CDR3 coding DNA: TGCGCCAGCAACCCCGGGACAGGGGACTACAATGAGCAGTTCTTC. Protein sequence: CASNPGTGDYNEQFF.

This clonotype has only a few counts. The DNA for the CDR3 is TGCAGCGTTAAGACGGAGACAGACTACGAGCAGTACTTC. This encodes CSVKTETDYEQYF. This chain connects TRBV29-1 to TRBJ2-7, with D possibly matching TRBD1 (5 bases). V lost 5 bases and J lost 3, with 14 bases in between. The CDR3 consists of 13 residues. Germline V gene sequence: CDR1 SQVTM, CDR2 ANQGSEA.

This chain uses TRBV6-1 with TRBJ1-1; TRBD1 is a possible D gene (5 bases). V shed 5 bases and J shed 4 bases, with 23 bases lying between them. CDR3 size: 17 residues. Looked up from germline, CDR1 is MNHNS and CDR2 is SASEGT. CDR3 amino acids: CASSLGGFRSFSTEAFF. The CDR3 DNA follows: TGTGCCAGCAGTCTGGGGGGGTTTCGGAGTTTTTCCACTGAAGCTTTCTTT.

V and J are TRBV29-1 and TRBJ2-1, with TRBD2 matching 9 bases. CDR3 length: 17 amino acids. With 4 bases clipped from V and 4 bases from J, the junction kept 14 bases outside the gene matches. Germline V gene sequence: CDR1 SQVTM, CDR2 ANQGSEA. The DNA of the CDR3 is TGCAGCGTTGGTCGGGCGGGAGGGGGGCTCGGGTACAATGAGCAGTTCTTC. Translating gives CSVGRAGGGLGYNEQFF.

This clonotype was found a few times. This chain links TRBV27 with TRBJ2-7; 11 nucleotides line up with TRBD1. Germline assignment: CDR1 MNHEY and CDR2 SMNVEV (reference sequence). CDR3 length equals 14 residues. V lost 6 bases to trimming and J lost 3 bases; unmatched junction nucleotides: 4. The CDR3 DNA is TGTGCCAGCAGACCCGGGACAGGGGGCTACGAGCAGTACTTC. Translating it yields CASRPGTGGYEQYF.

This clonotype occurred many times. J is TRBJ1-3 and V is TRBV4-1; the D is unclear. Germline values: CDR1 MGHRA, CDR2 YSYEKL. This CDR3 has 15 residues. V lost 1 base, J lost 0 bases, and 7 bases lay in between. CDR3: CASSQGLNSGNTIYF. CDR3 DNA: TGCGCCAGCAGCCAAGGACTGAACTCTGGAAACACCATATATTTT.